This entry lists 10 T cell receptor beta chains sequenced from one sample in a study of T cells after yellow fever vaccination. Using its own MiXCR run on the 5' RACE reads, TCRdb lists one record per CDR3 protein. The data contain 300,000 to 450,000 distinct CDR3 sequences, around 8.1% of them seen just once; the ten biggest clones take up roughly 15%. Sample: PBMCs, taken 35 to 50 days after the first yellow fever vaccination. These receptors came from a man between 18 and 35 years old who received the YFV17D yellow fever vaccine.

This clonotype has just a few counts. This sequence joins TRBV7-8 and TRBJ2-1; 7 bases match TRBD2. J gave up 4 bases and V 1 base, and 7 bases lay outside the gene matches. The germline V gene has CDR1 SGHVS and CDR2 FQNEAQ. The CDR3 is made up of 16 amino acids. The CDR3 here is CASSLGGGGGYNEQFF. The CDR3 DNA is TGTGCCAGCAGCTTAGGTGGTGGGGGGGGATACAATGAGCAGTTCTTC.

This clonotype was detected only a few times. The CDR3 DNA follows: TGCGCCAGCAGCTTGGAGGGCAGGGACGAGCAGTACGTC. It translates to CASSLEGRDEQYV. V gene TRBV5-1 combines with J gene TRBJ2-7; possible D gene TRBD1, 5 bases. CDR3 length: 13 residues. V lost 0 bases and J lost 5, with 9 bases in between. Germline V CDR1 and CDR2: SGHRS, YFSETQ.

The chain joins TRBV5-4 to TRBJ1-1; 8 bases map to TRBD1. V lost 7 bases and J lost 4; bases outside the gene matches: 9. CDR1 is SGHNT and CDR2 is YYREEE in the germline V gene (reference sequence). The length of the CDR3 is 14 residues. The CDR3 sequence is CASASRQGSTEAFF. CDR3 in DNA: TGTGCCAGCGCTAGCCGACAGGGGAGCACTGAAGCTTTCTTT.

As DNA, the CDR3 is TGTGCCAGCACCGGGACTAGCGGGGACTACAATGAGCAGTTCTTC. It yields the protein CASTGTSGDYNEQFF. This chain links TRBV27 with TRBJ2-1, with TRBD2 identical over 13 bases. V shed 7 bases, J shed 3 bases, and the junction held 3 bases outside the gene matches. The CDR3 has 15 residues. Germline assignment: CDR1 MNHEY and CDR2 SMNVEV (reference sequence).

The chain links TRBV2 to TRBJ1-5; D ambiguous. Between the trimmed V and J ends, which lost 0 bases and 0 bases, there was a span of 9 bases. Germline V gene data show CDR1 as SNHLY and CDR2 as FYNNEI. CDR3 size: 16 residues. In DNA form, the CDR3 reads TGTGCCAGCAGTGAAGCCCTCCGTATTAGCAATCAGCCCCAGCATTTT. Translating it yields CASSEALRISNQPQHF.

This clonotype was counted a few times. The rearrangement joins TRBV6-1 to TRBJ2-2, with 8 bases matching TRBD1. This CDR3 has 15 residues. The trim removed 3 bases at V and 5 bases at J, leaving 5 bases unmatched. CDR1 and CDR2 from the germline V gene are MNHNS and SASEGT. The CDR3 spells CASSDDRGRTGELFF. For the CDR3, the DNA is TGTGCCAGCAGTGACGACAGGGGAAGGACCGGGGAGCTGTTTTTT.

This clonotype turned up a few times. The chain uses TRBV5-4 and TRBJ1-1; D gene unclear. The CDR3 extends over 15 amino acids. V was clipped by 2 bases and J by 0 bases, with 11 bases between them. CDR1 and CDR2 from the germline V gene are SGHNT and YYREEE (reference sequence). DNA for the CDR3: TGTGCCAGCAGCTTCGAAATGGGGATGAACACTGAAGCTTTCTTT. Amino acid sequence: CASSFEMGMNTEAFF.

The CDR3 coding sequence is TGCGCCAGCAGCTTTGGTGGCGGTAAAGAGACCCAGTACTTC. This gives the protein CASSFGGGKETQYF. The chain joins TRBV5-1 to TRBJ2-5; D not certain. Trimming shortened V by 2 bases and J by 3 bases, and 11 bases separated the two germline ends. Germline-derived CDR1 and CDR2 are SGHRS and YFSETQ. The CDR3 is made up of 14 amino acids.

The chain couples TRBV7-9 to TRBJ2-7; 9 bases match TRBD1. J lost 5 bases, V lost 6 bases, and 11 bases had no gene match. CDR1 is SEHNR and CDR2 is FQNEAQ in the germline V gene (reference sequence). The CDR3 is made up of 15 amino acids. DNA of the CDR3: TGTGCCAGCAGTACGACAGGGGGAAGAAGCCACGAGCAGTACGTC. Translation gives CASSTTGGRSHEQYV.

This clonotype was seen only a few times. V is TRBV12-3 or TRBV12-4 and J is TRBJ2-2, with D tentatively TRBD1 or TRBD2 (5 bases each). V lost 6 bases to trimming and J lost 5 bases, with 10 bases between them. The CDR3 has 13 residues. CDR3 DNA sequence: TGTGCCAGCAGGGGGGTTGTTACCGGGGAGCTGTTTTTT. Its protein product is CASRGVVTGELFF.